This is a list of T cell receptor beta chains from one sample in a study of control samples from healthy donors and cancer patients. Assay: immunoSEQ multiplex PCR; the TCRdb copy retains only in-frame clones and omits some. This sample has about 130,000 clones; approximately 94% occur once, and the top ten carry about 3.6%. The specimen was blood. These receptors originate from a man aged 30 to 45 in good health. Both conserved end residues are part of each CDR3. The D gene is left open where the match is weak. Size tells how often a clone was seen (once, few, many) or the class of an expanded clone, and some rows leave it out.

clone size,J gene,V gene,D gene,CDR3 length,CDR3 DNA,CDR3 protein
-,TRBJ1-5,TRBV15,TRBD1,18,TGTGCCACCAGCAGAGGCCGGGACAGGGTTTTTAGCAATCAGCCCCAGCATTTT,CATSRGRDRVFSNQPQHF
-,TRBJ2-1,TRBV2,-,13,TGTGCCAGCAGTGTGACCCGACAGAATGAGCAGTTCTTC,CASSVTRQNEQFF
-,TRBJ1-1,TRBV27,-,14,TGTGCCAGCCTAGGGGGTCACTTGAACACTGAAGCTTTCTTT,CASLGGHLNTEAFF
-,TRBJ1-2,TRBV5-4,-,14,TGTGCCAGCAGCTTGGACAGAGGCGACTATGGCTACACCTTC,CASSLDRGDYGYTF
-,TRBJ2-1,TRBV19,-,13,TGTGCCAGTAGTCCCGGCCTAGGCAATGAGCAGTTCTTC,CASSPGLGNEQFF
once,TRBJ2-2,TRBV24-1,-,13,TGTGCCACCAGTGATTTGGGGGCCGGGGAGCTGTTTTTT,CATSDLGAGELFF
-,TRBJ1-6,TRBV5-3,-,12,TGTGCCAGAAGCTGCCGAACTTCACCCCTCCACTTT,CARSCRTSPLHF
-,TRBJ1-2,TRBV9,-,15,TGTGCCAGCAGCGTAGACGGGGGTAGTCCCAATGGCTACACCTTC,CASSVDGGSPNGYTF
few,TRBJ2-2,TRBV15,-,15,TGTGCCACCAGCCCAGGGACTTTATTCACCGGGGAGCTGTTTTTT,CATSPGTLFTGELFF
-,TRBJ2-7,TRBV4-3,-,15,TGCGCCAGCAGCCCCACCCTTGGCACCTCCTACGAGCAGTACTTC,CASSPTLGTSYEQYF
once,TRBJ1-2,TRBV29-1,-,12,TGCAGCGTGGAGGACGGGAACTATGGCTACACCTTC,CSVEDGNYGYTF
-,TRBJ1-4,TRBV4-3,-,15,TGCGCCAGCAGCCCCTCCGTCACGACTAATGAAAAACTGTTTTTT,CASSPSVTTNEKLFF
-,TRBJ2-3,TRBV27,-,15,TGTGCCAGCAGTTTTAACCCCGTAGCGTGGGATACGCAGTATTTT,CASSFNPVAWDTQYF
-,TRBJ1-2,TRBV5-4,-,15,TGTGCCAGCAGCTATTTGACAACCGCTAACTATGGCTACACCTTC,CASSYLTTANYGYTF
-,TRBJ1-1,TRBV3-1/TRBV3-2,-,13,TGTGCCAGCAGCCAAGAGTCATCTTCGGAAGCTTTCTTT,CASSQESSSEAFF
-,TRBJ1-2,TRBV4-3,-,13,TGCGCCAGCAGCCTCGACGGGAACTATGGCTACACCTTC,CASSLDGNYGYTF
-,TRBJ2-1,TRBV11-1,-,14,TGTGCCAGCAGCCCAACGGGCAACCGACGGGGTAGCTTCTTC,CASSPTGNRRGSFF
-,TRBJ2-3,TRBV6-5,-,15,TGTGCCAGCAGTTACGAACCTAGGGCAGCAGATACGCAGTATTTT,CASSYEPRAADTQYF
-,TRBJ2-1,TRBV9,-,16,TGTGCCAGCAGCCCCCGGCGGGGCGGATCCTACAATGAGCAGTTCTTC,CASSPRRGGSYNEQFF
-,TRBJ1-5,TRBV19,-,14,TGTGCCAGTAGTATAGGCCGGACCAATCAGCCCCAGCATTTT,CASSIGRTNQPQHF
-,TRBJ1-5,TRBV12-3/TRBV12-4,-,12,TGTGCCAGCAGTTTTTCTCCGGGCCCCCAGCATTTT,CASSFSPGPQHF
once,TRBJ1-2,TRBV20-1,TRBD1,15,TGCAGTGCTAGTTTTCAGGGGGCACGGGCGACTGGCTACACCTTC,CSASFQGARATGYTF
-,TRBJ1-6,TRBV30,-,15,TGTGCCTGGAGTCGCGGACGGCGCTATAATTCACCCCTCCACTTT,CAWSRGRRYNSPLHF
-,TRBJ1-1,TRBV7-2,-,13,TGTGCCAGCAGCTTTGAATGGGACACTGAAGCTTTCTTT,CASSFEWDTEAFF
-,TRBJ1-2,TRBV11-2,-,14,TGTGCCAGCAGCAGCAGCCCCGTCCGCTATGGCTACACCTTC,CASSSSPVRYGYTF
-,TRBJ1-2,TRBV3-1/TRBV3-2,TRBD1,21,TGTGCCAGCAGCCAAGTAGGGACAGTGAGGGGTCGGCGGCGACCCTCATATGGCTACACCTTC,CASSQVGTVRGRRRPSYGYTF
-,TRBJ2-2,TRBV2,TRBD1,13,TGTGCCACCCAGGACAGGTCCACCGGGGAGCTGTTTTTT,CATQDRSTGELFF
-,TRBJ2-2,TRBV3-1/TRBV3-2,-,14,TGTGCCAGCACCCCGCCCGGGATCACCGGGGAGCTGTTTTTT,CASTPPGITGELFF
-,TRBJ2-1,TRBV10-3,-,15,TGTGCCATCAGTGGGGCAATAAGCTCCTACAATGAGCAGTTCTTC,CAISGAISSYNEQFF
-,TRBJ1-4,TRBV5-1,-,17,TGCGCCAGCAGCTTGGACTTAGAACTTTCTAGCGGAGAAAAACTGTTTTTT,CASSLDLELSSGEKLFF
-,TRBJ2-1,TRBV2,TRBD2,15,TGTGCCAGCAGGGTCGGGGGGGCGTCCTACAATGAGCAGTTCTTC,CASRVGGASYNEQFF
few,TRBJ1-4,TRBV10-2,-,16,TGCGCCAGCAGTGAGTCGGGGGGAGTAACTAATGAAAAACTGTTTTTT,CASSESGGVTNEKLFF
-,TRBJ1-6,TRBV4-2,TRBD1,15,TGTGCCAGCAGCCAAACGGACAGGGGTAATTCACCCCTCCACTTT,CASSQTDRGNSPLHF